These 2 T cell receptor beta chains came from one sample sequenced in a study of T cell responses to AZD1222 COVID-19 vaccine. The assay was immunoSEQ multiplex PCR, and TCRdb's table has in-frame clones only and misses some. Of around 140,000 clones listed, more than 85% are singletons. The source was peripheral blood, collected after recovery from COVID-19. The source is an adult who had recovered from COVID-19.

The chain employs TRBV2 and TRBJ2-7; the D gene is possibly TRBD1 (6 bases). The CDR3 runs to 12 residues. The germline V gene encodes CDR1 SNHLY and CDR2 FYNNEI. V dropped 5 bases and J dropped 5 bases, with 10 bases sitting between them. For the CDR3, the DNA is TGTGCCAGCAGTATACAGGGAAACGAGCAGTACTTC. This codes for CASSIQGNEQYF.

This chain links TRBV5-4 with TRBJ2-7, with a tentative D call TRBD2 (6 bases). Trimming shortened V by 4 bases and J by 7 bases, and 12 bases separated the two germline ends. CDR3 size: 12 residues. Germline CDR1 SGHNT, CDR2 YYREEE (reference sequence). DNA of the CDR3: TGTGCCAGCAGCCGGGACTTCTCGGAGCAGTACTTC. This sequence encodes CASSRDFSEQYF.